Shown below are 30 T cell receptor beta chains from a single sample sequenced in a study of early T cells in non-severe SARS-CoV-2 infection (dated by TCRdb to the early 2020s). The protocol used for the library was 5' RACE. The sequencing machine was a NextSeq 500. TCRdb passed the public sequencing reads through fastp at Q25 and MiXCR, retaining productive beta sequences. Every entry covers one CDR3 protein and lists the most common genes and DNA from its rows. The sample data list more than 25,000 distinct CDR3 sequences, and 4% to 5.5% of these were observed just once. The leading ten clones occupy roughly 2.5% of the sample. Sequenced sample: whole blood. The receptor set was obtained from an adult who was a healthcare worker with PCR-confirmed SARS-CoV-2 infection or an uninfected control (not recorded which).

This clonotype was recorded many times. The V and J genes are TRBV7-3 and TRBJ2-1; 9 bases agree with TRBD1. The J segment lost 5 bases and the V segment lost 5 bases, leaving 7 bases of the junction unmatched. The germline V gene encodes CDR1 SGHTA and CDR2 FQGTGA. The CDR3 covers 15 residues. CDR3 sequence (DNA): TGTGCCAGCAGCAAGACAGGGGGTTTGAACAATGAGCAGTTCTTC. Protein: CASSKTGGLNNEQFF.

This clonotype has ten or more counts. V and J are TRBV3-1 and TRBJ1-2; a weak D match, TRBD1 (6 bases). The germline gives CDR1 LGHDT, CDR2 YNNKEL (reference sequence). V lost 3 bases and J lost 4, with 15 bases in between. The CDR3 is 15 amino acids. The CDR3 nucleotides are TGTGCCAGCAGCCAGAGAACAGGGATGGCCTATGGCTACACCTTC. It encodes CASSQRTGMAYGYTF. Complete variable domain (other parts from reference TRBV3-1 and TRBJ1-2): DTAVSQTPKYLVTQMGNDKSIKCEQNLGHDTMYWYKQDSKKFLKIMFSYNNKELIINETVPNRFSPKSPDKAHLNLHINSLELGDSAVYFCASSQRTGMAYGYTFGSGTRLTVV.

This clonotype was detected many times. The chain carries TRBV7-9 and TRBJ2-7, with TRBD2 matching over 8 bases. The CDR3 covers 14 residues. Trimming cost V 3 bases and J 1 base; bases outside gene matches: 2. The germline CDR1 and CDR2 sequences are SEHNR and FQNEAQ (reference sequence). The DNA for the CDR3 is TGTGCCAGCAGCTTGGCTAGCGGGTCCTACGAGCAGTACTTC. Its translation: CASSLASGSYEQYF.

This clonotype was seen a few times. The V gene is TRBV30, the J gene TRBJ2-1; 8 nucleotides match TRBD2. The J segment lost 8 bases and the V segment lost 0 bases, leaving 9 bases of the junction unmatched. Germline V gene sequence: CDR1 GTSNPN, CDR2 SVGIG (reference sequence). This CDR3 spans 15 amino acids. CDR3 sequence reads: CAWSVRRGATDEQFF. The CDR3 nucleotides read TGTGCCTGGAGTGTACGGCGGGGGGCGACGGATGAGCAGTTCTTC.

In this sample, this clonotype turned up many times. The rearrangement joins TRBV14 to TRBJ2-1, with D perhaps matching TRBD1 or TRBD2 (5 bases each). Germline CDR1 reads SGHDN; CDR2 reads FVKESK. This CDR3 comprises 17 residues. Trimming removed 4 bases at V and 2 bases at J, with 18 bases between. CDR3 in amino acids: CASSRNIWGTAYNEQFF. The DNA of the CDR3 is TGTGCCAGCAGCCGAAACATCTGGGGGACGGCCTACAATGAGCAGTTCTTC.

The table lists this clonotype with many counts. V and J are TRBV11-2 and TRBJ2-1; perhaps TRBD2 as D (5 bases). This CDR3 is 14 amino acids long. V gave up 0 bases and J gave up 9 bases, with 12 bases separating them. Germline-derived CDR1 and CDR2 are SGHAT and FQNNGV. This CDR3 is CASSLDWLAGEQFF. The CDR3 nucleotides read TGTGCCAGCAGCTTAGATTGGCTAGCCGGTGAGCAGTTCTTC.

The chain links TRBV20-1 to TRBJ2-2; TRBD1 matches at 7 bases. Per the germline V gene, CDR1 is DFQATT and CDR2 is SNEGSKA (reference sequence). V dropped 0 bases and J dropped 6; count of bases not matched to a gene: 7. The CDR3 has 15 amino acids. CDR3 nucleotides: TGCAGTGCTAGAGATCTGGACGGGACAGCCGGGGAGCTGTTTTTT. This encodes CSARDLDGTAGELFF.

This clonotype is medium-sized within its sample. This chain connects TRBV5-1 to TRBJ2-7; the match to TRBD2 covers 7 bases. The CDR3 has 16 amino acids. V shed 4 bases, J shed 4 bases, and the junction held 14 bases outside the gene matches. CDR1 SGHRS and CDR2 YFSETQ come from the germline V gene. The CDR3 reads CASSQALSGEPYEQYF. CDR3 nucleotide sequence: TGCGCCAGCAGCCAAGCTCTAAGCGGGGAGCCTTACGAGCAGTACTTC.

The rearrangement uses TRBV18 and TRBJ1-1; D is undetermined. V was pared by 4 bases and J by 0 bases, with 9 bases between. Germline CDR1 reads KGHSH; CDR2 reads LQKENI. The CDR3 length is 14 residues. CDR3 DNA: TGTGCCAGCTCACTCCTCTTGATGAACACTGAAGCTTTCTTT. As protein: CASSLLLMNTEAFF.

This chain connects TRBV12-3 or TRBV12-4 to TRBJ1-2; D is uncertain. This CDR3 is built from 14 residues. V shed 5 bases and J shed 5 bases, with 15 bases lying between them. The CDR3 reads CASSLQTFTYGYTF. The CDR3 DNA reads as TGTGCCAGCAGTCTACAGACTTTTACTTATGGCTACACCTTC.

The table lists this clonotype with many counts. V and J are TRBV6-6 and TRBJ1-2, with D hard to call. V lost 3 bases, J lost 4 bases, and 9 bases lay in between. This CDR3 has 13 amino acids. The germline V gene encodes CDR1 MNHNY and CDR2 SVGAGI (reference sequence). CDR3 nucleotide sequence: TGTGCCAGCAGTTATCCGAGTTCCTATGGCTACACCTTC. Translation: CASSYPSSYGYTF.

The V gene is TRBV29-1, the J gene TRBJ2-2; 8 bases line up with TRBD2. This CDR3 contains 15 residues. Germline loops: CDR1 SQVTM, CDR2 ANQGSEA. V lost 3 bases and J lost 2; bases outside the gene matches: 5. CDR3 protein: CSVEGLEGNTGELFF. The CDR3, as DNA: TGCAGCGTTGAGGGACTAGAGGGTAACACCGGGGAGCTGTTTTTT.

This clonotype was observed a few times. The genes are TRBV5-1 and TRBJ2-7; 7 bases agree with TRBD2. V lost 1 base and J lost 7; bases outside the gene matches: 14. Germline V CDR1 and CDR2: SGHRS, YFSETQ. This CDR3 region has 16 residues. The CDR3 coding sequence is TGCGCCAGCAGCTTGAGAAATGGGGACTACCTTTGGGAGCAGTACTTC. This sequence encodes CASSLRNGDYLWEQYF.

This clonotype was seen repeatedly, ten times or more. The chain couples TRBV20-1 to TRBJ2-7; D remains ambiguous. Germline V gene sequence: CDR1 DFQATT, CDR2 SNEGSKA (reference sequence). The CDR3 has 15 amino acids. The V end lost 1 base, the J end lost 5 bases, and 18 bases lay between the germline ends. The CDR3 DNA follows: TGCAGTGCTAGAGCCTCACCGGTCGGTGGGCACGAGCAGTACTTC. Its translation is CSARASPVGGHEQYF.

This clonotype was seen a few times. The chain links TRBV12-3 or TRBV12-4 to TRBJ2-5; D remains unclear. The ends were cut back, 7 bases at V and 7 bases at J, with 13 bases in the middle. The CDR3 consists of 12 residues. The chain's CDR3 is CASTDLTRTQYF. The CDR3 region has the DNA TGTGCCAGCACCGACCTAACCCGGACCCAGTACTTC.

There are a few counts of this clonotype. J is TRBJ2-1 and V is TRBV7-8, with 12 nucleotides matching TRBD2. Germline V gene data show CDR1 as SGHVS and CDR2 as FQNEAQ. The CDR3 loop spans 16 amino acids. V dropped 5 bases and J dropped 7; count of bases not matched to a gene: 9. The CDR3 spells CASSLRLAGVLNEQFF. The CDR3 DNA is TGTGCCAGCAGCCTAAGACTAGCGGGAGTGCTTAATGAGCAGTTCTTC.

This clonotype is medium-sized. The rearrangement links TRBV10-3 to TRBJ2-3; 13 nucleotides agree with TRBD2. The V and J ends lost 6 bases and 3 bases, in that order; junction bases with no gene match: 6. There are 16 residues in the CDR3. Germline CDR1 and CDR2: ENHRY and SYGVKD. In nucleotides, the CDR3 is TGTGCCATCAGAACCGGGACTAGCGGGGAGACAGATACGCAGTATTTT. Translation: CAIRTGTSGETDTQYF.

In its sample, this clonotype was seen many times. The rearrangement uses TRBV28 and TRBJ1-6, with D possibly TRBD1 on 5 matching bases. Trimming cost V 6 bases and J 11 bases, with 29 bases left between them. CDR1 and CDR2 from the germline V gene are MDHEN and SYDVKM. The length of the CDR3 is 18 residues. CDR3 bases: TGTGCCAGCAGCCAGAAAGCTGCCGGGACCGGCGGTTTCACACCCCTCCACTTT. Translation: CASSQKAAGTGGFTPLHF.

This clonotype was counted many times. The chain recombines TRBV12-2 with TRBJ2-4. TRBV12-2 is designated a pseudogene. This CDR3 region has 17 residues. The CDR3 bases are TGTGCAAGTCGCTTAGCGGTACGGGTACTTTCCAAAAACATTCAGTACTTC. The encoded protein is CASRLAVRVLSKNIQYF.

This clonotype was observed many times. The rearrangement uses TRBV4-1 and TRBJ2-1, with 9 bases that match TRBD2. V was clipped by 8 bases and J by 5 bases; unmatched bases: 7. CDR1 and CDR2 from the germline V gene are MGHRA and YSYEKL. The CDR3 is made up of 14 amino acids. The CDR3 DNA reads as TGCGCCAGCCAGCGGGGGGAGGGAGACAATGAGCAGTTCTTC. Translation: CASQRGEGDNEQFF.

This clonotype was observed at least ten times. CDR3 coding DNA: TGTGCCAGCAGTATAACCGGGACAAGATCCTACGAGCAGTACTTC. This sequence encodes CASSITGTRSYEQYF. The chain links TRBV6-6 to TRBJ2-7, with D perhaps TRBD1 (6 bases). From germline, CDR1 is MNHNY and CDR2 SVGAGI (reference sequence). This CDR3 is built from 15 residues. V lost 5 bases and J lost 1, with 15 bases in between.

The sample holds many counts of this clonotype. The rearrangement joins TRBV7-9 to TRBJ1-1; D is ambiguous. V dropped 2 bases and J dropped 4 bases, with 2 bases sitting between them. The germline CDR1 and CDR2 sequences are SEHNR and FQNEAQ (reference sequence). This CDR3 is 11 amino acids long. CDR3 nucleotides: TGTGCCAGCAGCTTATCCACTGAAGCTTTCTTT. Protein product: CASSLSTEAFF.

A few counts support this clonotype. The genes are TRBV12-3 or TRBV12-4 and TRBJ2-7, with 10 positions matching TRBD2. This CDR3 contains 16 residues. After removal of 2 bases from V and 3 bases from J, the junction contained 7 bases not matched to a gene. CDR3 bases: TGTGCCAGCAGTTTATTTGGGGCTAGCGGGAGCTACGAGCAGTACTTC. This codes for CASSLFGASGSYEQYF.

This clonotype showed up just a few times. The V call is TRBV21-1, the J call TRBJ2-1; the table's D call of TRBD1 was not tested on the DNA. TRBV21-1 is described as a pseudogene. CDR3 length: 15 amino acids. The CDR3 loop reads CASSSPPTGIPEQFF. In nucleotides, the CDR3 is TGTGCCAGCAGCTCCCCGCCCACTGGGATCCCTGAGCAGTTCTTC.

There are many counts of this clonotype. The V gene is TRBV30, the J gene TRBJ2-7; 7 nucleotides line up with TRBD2. Germline V CDR1 and CDR2: GTSNPN, SVGIG (reference sequence). There are 11 residues in the CDR3. V gave up 1 base and J gave up 7 bases; unmatched junction bases: 1. CDR3 residues: CAWSGGGEQYF. CDR3 DNA sequence: TGTGCCTGGAGTGGCGGGGGTGAGCAGTACTTC.

This clonotype was seen many times. Here the CDR3 DNA reads TGCGCCAGCAGTGAATGGGGCGAAAAACTGTTTTTT. As protein: CASSEWGEKLFF. The chain carries TRBV10-1 and TRBJ1-4; maybe TRBD1 (5 bases). The CDR3 contains 12 residues. The germline CDR1 and CDR2 sequences are WNHNN and SYGVQD (reference sequence). V lost 3 bases and J lost 8, with 7 bases in between.

As to this clonotype: Just one base apart from a much larger clone, this may be a read error. Here the CDR3 DNA reads TGTGCCAGCAGCCACCGGGACAGAAGGGGCTACACCTTC. Encoded protein: CASSHRDRRGYTF. V usage is TRBV7-3 and J usage is TRBJ1-2, with 7 positions matching TRBD1. This CDR3 has 13 residues. CDR1 and CDR2 from the germline V gene are SGHTA and FQGTGA. V lost 5 bases and J lost 8; bases outside the gene matches: 8.

The table lists this clonotype with a few counts. The rearrangement uses TRBV7-9 and TRBJ1-2; perhaps TRBD1 as D (5 bases). Germline assignment: CDR1 SEHNR and CDR2 FQNEAQ (reference sequence). CDR3 length equals 14 residues. V was shortened by 0 bases and J by 7 bases, with 12 bases between the two germline ends. CDR3 sequence: CASSLAGRVAGYTF. The CDR3 nucleotides are TGTGCCAGCAGCTTAGCGGGCAGGGTGGCTGGCTACACCTTC.

In its sample, this clonotype was seen many times. The V and J genes are TRBV6-1 and TRBJ1-2, with D unresolved. Germline lookup yields CDR1 MNHNS and CDR2 SASEGT. The CDR3 contains 15 residues. V was shortened by 11 bases and J by 2 bases, with 21 bases between the two germline ends. The CDR3 sequence: CAGTENPSKNYGYTF. The CDR3 nucleotides are TGTGCCGGCACAGAAAATCCGTCAAAGAACTATGGCTACACCTTC.

This clonotype has a count of ten or more. The chain joins TRBV3-1 to TRBJ2-7; unclear D gene. Germline V lookup: CDR1 LGHDT, CDR2 YNNKEL (reference sequence). The CDR3 sequence is 11 residues long. V was pared by 1 base and J by 3 bases, with 1 base between. CDR3 nucleotides: TGTGCCAGCAGCCAAGGCTACGAGCAGTACTTC. It codes for CASSQGYEQYF.